This record concerns one T cell receptor (beta chain) sequence. In the study's own analysis: The assay estimated nucleated cells by amplifying reference gene primers. TCRdb's table, derived via immunoSEQ multiplex PCR, lists solely in-frame clones and lacks some. D and trimming were read from the DNA, whereas the V and J calls and clone size are those reported in that table. The repertoire includes approximately 260,000 clones, about nine tenths of them detected once, and 2% to 2.5% sits in the top ten. The entry originates in a study of blood T cell repertoires in COVID-19. Study-level background: The United States, Italy and Spain provided the acute and convalescent COVID-19 samples.

CDR3 length: 17 residues. Germline loops: CDR1 SGHTA, CDR2 FQGTGA. V was pared by 5 bases and J by 1 base, with 9 bases of the junction left unmatched. The rearrangement links TRBV7-3 to TRBJ2-2; 8 bases agree with TRBD2. Sequencing was performed on peripheral blood. This TCR came from a man between 50 and 59 years old with acute or convalescent COVID-19. DNA of the CDR3: TGTGCCAGCAGCCAGGATAAGCGGGGGAGGAACACCGGGGAGCTGTTTTTT. It is translated as CASSQDKRGRNTGELFF. Supplemented by reference TRBV7-3 and TRBJ2-2, the full variable domain reads GAGVSQTPSNKVTEKGKYVELRCDPISGHTALYWYRQSLGQGPEFLIYFQGTGAADDSGLPNDRFFAVRPEGSVSTLKIQRTERGDSAVYLCASSQDKRGRNTGELFFGEGSRLTVL.